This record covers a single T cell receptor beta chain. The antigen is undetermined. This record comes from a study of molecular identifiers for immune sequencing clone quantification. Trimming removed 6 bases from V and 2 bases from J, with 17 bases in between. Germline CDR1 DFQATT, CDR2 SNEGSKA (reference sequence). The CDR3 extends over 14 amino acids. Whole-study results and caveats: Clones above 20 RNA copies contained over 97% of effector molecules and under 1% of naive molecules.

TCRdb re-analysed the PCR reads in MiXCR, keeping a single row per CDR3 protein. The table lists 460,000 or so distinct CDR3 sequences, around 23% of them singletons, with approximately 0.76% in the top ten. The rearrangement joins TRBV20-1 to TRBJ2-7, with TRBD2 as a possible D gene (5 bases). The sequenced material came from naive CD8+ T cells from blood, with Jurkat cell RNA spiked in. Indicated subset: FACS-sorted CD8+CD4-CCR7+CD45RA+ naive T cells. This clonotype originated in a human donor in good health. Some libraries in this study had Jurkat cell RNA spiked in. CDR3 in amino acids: CSAESEGPAYEQYF. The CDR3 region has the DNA TGCAGTGCAGAATCAGAGGGTCCCGCCTACGAGCAGTACTTC.